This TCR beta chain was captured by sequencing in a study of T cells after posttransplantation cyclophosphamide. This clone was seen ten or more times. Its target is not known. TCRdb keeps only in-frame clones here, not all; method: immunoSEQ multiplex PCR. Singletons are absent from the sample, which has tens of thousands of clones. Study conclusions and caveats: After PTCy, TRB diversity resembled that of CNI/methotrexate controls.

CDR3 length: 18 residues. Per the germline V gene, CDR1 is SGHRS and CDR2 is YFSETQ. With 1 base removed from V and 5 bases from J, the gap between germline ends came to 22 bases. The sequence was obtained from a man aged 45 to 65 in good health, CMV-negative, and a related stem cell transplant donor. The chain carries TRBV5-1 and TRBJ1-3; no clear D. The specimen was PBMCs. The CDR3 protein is CASSLPPRQGSKRNTIYF. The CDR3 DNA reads TGCGCCAGCAGCTTGCCACCCCGACAAGGCTCCAAAAGAAACACCATATATTTT.